These 30 T cell receptor beta chains came from one sample sequenced in a study of cytomegalovirus exposure and HLA in healthy donors. PCR employed 60 Vbeta and 13 Jbeta primers. The protocol was immunoSEQ multiplex PCR, while the TCRdb copy is restricted to in-frame clones and leaves out a portion. The top ten hold 11% of the sample, which has about 110,000 clones, 70% seen once. The sequencing input was PBMCs. The receptors here all came from a man in his forties in good health and CMV-seropositive.

The rearrangement uses TRBV6-5 and TRBJ2-2; D is uncertain. CDR1 and CDR2 from the germline V gene are MNHEY and SVGAGI. V was pared by 8 bases and J by 0 bases, with 10 bases between. This CDR3 contains 14 residues. The CDR3 spells CASDLTANTGELFF. CDR3 bases: TGTGCCAGCGACCTAACAGCGAACACCGGGGAGCTGTTTTTT.

The V call is TRBV5-4, the J call TRBJ1-1; D is unclear. The germline V and J ends were trimmed by 4 bases and 3 bases, with 16 bases remaining between them. The CDR3 length is 15 residues. The V gene's germline CDR1 is SGHNT and CDR2 YYREEE (reference sequence). The CDR3 DNA sequence: TGTGCCAGCAGCAAGATTGCGGTATCGGACACTGAAGCTTTCTTT. Its protein is CASSKIAVSDTEAFF.

CDR3 bases: TGTGCCAGCAGTCCCCCAGGGAGGATGAACACTGAAGCTTTCTTT. It specifies CASSPPGRMNTEAFF. The chain recombines TRBV27 with TRBJ1-1; a weak D match, TRBD1 (5 bases). CDR3 length equals 15 residues. V was shortened by 5 bases and J by 0 bases, with 13 bases between the two germline ends. Germline CDR1 MNHEY, CDR2 SMNVEV (reference sequence).

This clone appeared a single time. The CDR3, as DNA: TGTGCCAGCAGTGGGGACAGGGACACTGAAGCTTTCTTT. Translation gives CASSGDRDTEAFF. The chain carries TRBV27 and TRBJ1-1; 9 nucleotides line up with TRBD1. The trim removed 5 bases at V and 3 bases at J, leaving 1 base unmatched. The CDR3 is 13 amino acids. Germline lookup yields CDR1 MNHEY and CDR2 SMNVEV (reference sequence).

This clone has more than one count but fewer than ten. The chain employs TRBV6-1 and TRBJ1-1; TRBD1 might be the D (6 bases). Germline V lookup: CDR1 MNHNS, CDR2 SASEGT. The V gene lost 7 bases and the J gene lost 3 bases, with 6 bases spanning the gap. The CDR3 totals 11 residues. This CDR3 is CASTGDTEAFF. CDR3 nucleotide sequence: TGTGCCAGCACAGGGGACACTGAAGCTTTCTTT.

This clone was observed a handful of times. The DNA for the CDR3 is TGTGCCAGCAGTTACCCGACGGGACAGGGGGTCTACGAGCAGTACTTC. Its protein product is CASSYPTGQGVYEQYF. V gene TRBV6-6 combines with J gene TRBJ2-7, with TRBD1 matching over 11 bases. The CDR3 has 16 amino acids. With V trimmed by 2 bases and J by 3 bases, 6 bases remained unmatched. Germline assignment: CDR1 MNHNY and CDR2 SVGAGI (reference sequence).

The J gene is TRBJ1-5, the V gene TRBV18; 7 nucleotides align to TRBD1. Germline CDR1 KGHSH, CDR2 LQKENI. V was pared by 3 bases and J by 7 bases, with 9 bases of the junction left unmatched. CDR3 length: 15 residues. CDR3: CASSPPDRVNQPQHF. In DNA form, the CDR3 reads TGTGCCAGCTCACCGCCAGACAGGGTGAACCAGCCCCAGCATTTT.

The V gene is TRBV11-1, the J gene TRBJ1-1; 8 bases match TRBD1. The trim removed 2 bases at V and 7 bases at J, leaving 3 bases unmatched. Germline assignment: CDR1 SGHAT and CDR2 FQDESV (reference sequence). The length of the CDR3 is 13 residues. The CDR3 protein is CASSLQGADEAFF. CDR3 nucleotide sequence: TGTGCCAGCAGCTTACAGGGGGCGGATGAAGCTTTCTTT.

This chain joins TRBV19 and TRBJ1-2; D uncertain. Between the trimmed V and J ends, which lost 3 bases and 7 bases, there was a span of 9 bases. Germline V gives CDR1 LNHDA, CDR2 SQIVND (reference sequence). The CDR3 loop spans 12 amino acids. The CDR3 DNA is TGTGCCAGTAGTATGGCAGCGGGTGGCTACACCTTC. This gives the protein CASSMAAGGYTF.

The V gene is TRBV15, the J gene TRBJ2-1; possibly TRBD2 for D (6 bases). This CDR3 spans 15 amino acids. The germline gives CDR1 LNHNV, CDR2 YYDKDF (reference sequence). The ends were cut back, 6 bases at V and 3 bases at J, with 15 bases in the middle. The CDR3: CATSSGGRNYNEQFF. CDR3 nucleotides: TGTGCCACCAGTTCGGGTGGGAGGAACTACAATGAGCAGTTCTTC.

This chain uses TRBV7-2 with TRBJ2-7; tentatively, D is TRBD2 (7 bases). The CDR3 has 15 amino acids. The ends were cut back, 1 base at V and 3 bases at J, with 13 bases in the middle. Per germline, CDR1 SGHTA and CDR2 FQGNSA. The CDR3 nucleotides read TGTGCCAGCAGCTTAGTATCGGGGGGCGACTACGAGCAGTACTTC. This encodes CASSLVSGGDYEQYF.

The chain recombines TRBV10-2 with TRBJ1-1, with D unresolved. This CDR3 is built from 12 residues. CDR1 is WSHSY, CDR2 SAAADI, per germline. V was shortened by 6 bases and J by 5 bases, with 10 bases between the two germline ends. CDR3 DNA sequence: TGCGCCAGCAGGTCGGGTGAGACTGAAGCTTTCTTT. Its protein is CASRSGETEAFF.

In this sample, this clone turned up a few times. The chain recombines TRBV4-3 with TRBJ2-6, with D tentatively TRBD1 (5 bases). The germline gives CDR1 LGHNA, CDR2 YSLEER. V lost 4 bases and J lost 0, with 10 bases in between. The CDR3 is 16 residues long. The CDR3 sequence: CASSPTDSSGANVLTF. For the CDR3, the DNA is TGCGCCAGCAGCCCGACCGACAGCTCTGGGGCCAACGTCCTGACTTTC.

This chain links TRBV7-5 with TRBJ2-5; the DNA was not used to check the table's D call, TRBD2. TRBV7-5 is a pseudogene. The length of the CDR3 is 18 residues. The CDR3 loop is CVRSLAPLLAGGGETQYF. CDR3 coding DNA: TGTGTCAGAAGCTTAGCGCCATTACTAGCGGGAGGCGGGGAGACCCAGTACTTC.

This clone was detected once. The CDR3 loop is CASSYTQGARGYTF. As DNA, the CDR3 is TGTGCCAGCAGCTATACACAGGGGGCGCGTGGCTACACCTTC. This sequence joins TRBV2 and TRBJ1-2; the match to TRBD1 covers 9 bases. The V gene end was trimmed by 6 bases and the J gene end by 7 bases; junction bases not matched to a gene: 9. The germline V gene encodes CDR1 SNHLY and CDR2 FYNNEI. This CDR3 comprises 14 residues.

This clone was observed a single time. The chain carries TRBV9 and TRBJ2-1; 7 nucleotides line up with TRBD2. V lost 5 bases, J lost 2 bases, and 10 bases stayed unmatched. Germline loops: CDR1 SGDLS, CDR2 YYNGEE. The CDR3 extends over 16 amino acids. DNA of the CDR3: TGTGCCAGCAGTGGGAGCGGGACCCCCGCCTACAATGAGCAGTTCTTC. Residues: CASSGSGTPAYNEQFF.

J is TRBJ1-5 and V is TRBV5-6; D gene uncertain. This CDR3 comprises 16 residues. V lost 3 bases and J lost 4, with 17 bases in between. Germline CDR1 SGHDT, CDR2 YYEEEE. CDR3 nucleotides: TGTGCCAGCAGCTCTTATTCGGGGATACGAAATCAGCCCCAGCATTTT. Its translation: CASSSYSGIRNQPQHF. Full variable domain (outside the CDR3, taken from reference TRBV5-6 and TRBJ1-5): DAGVTQSPTHLIKTRGQQVTLRCSPKSGHDTVSWYQQALGQGPQFIFQYYEEEERQRGNFPDRFSGHQFPNYSSELNVNALLLGDSALYLCASSSYSGIRNQPQHFGDGTRLSIL.

This chain links TRBV11-2 with TRBJ2-3; 8 nucleotides line up with TRBD2. Germline CDR1 SGHAT, CDR2 FQNNGV. The V segment lost 2 bases and the J segment 3 bases; nucleotides outside the gene matches: 7. The CDR3 loop spans 16 amino acids. DNA of the CDR3: TGTGCCAGCAGCTTATTTACTAGCGGTGTGACAGATACGCAGTATTTT. Its protein is CASSLFTSGVTDTQYF.

J is TRBJ2-1 and V is TRBV29-1, with 13 bases that match TRBD2. This CDR3 comprises 16 residues. CDR1 is SQVTM and CDR2 is ANQGSEA in the germline V gene. V lost 6 bases, J lost 6 bases, and 11 bases stayed unmatched. The CDR3 loop is CSVRSTSGRSGNEQFF. CDR3 sequence (DNA): TGCAGCGTGCGTTCGACTAGCGGGAGGTCGGGCAATGAGCAGTTCTTC.

The V and J genes are TRBV30 and TRBJ2-2, with 15 nucleotides matching TRBD2. The CDR3 runs to 18 residues. Germline CDR1 reads GTSNPN; CDR2 reads SVGIG (reference sequence). With 4 bases clipped from V and 7 bases from J, the junction kept 13 bases outside the gene matches. The CDR3: CAWKKGLAGGPVIGELFF. Written as DNA, the CDR3 is TGTGCCTGGAAAAAAGGACTAGCGGGAGGGCCGGTCATCGGGGAGCTGTTTTTT.

The chain uses TRBV29-1 and TRBJ2-4, with 9 positions matching TRBD1. Germline loops: CDR1 SQVTM, CDR2 ANQGSEA. The CDR3 contains 13 residues. Trimming removed 7 bases from V and 11 bases from J; junction bases left unmatched: 12. The CDR3 is CSGATGTGMFQYF. The CDR3 nucleotides are TGCAGCGGAGCGACCGGGACAGGGATGTTTCAGTACTTC.

The chain carries TRBV2 and TRBJ2-1; 11 bases are a match to TRBD2. Germline V gives CDR1 SNHLY, CDR2 FYNNEI. V lost 2 bases and J lost 5; bases outside the gene matches: 5. This CDR3 spans 16 amino acids. Written as DNA, the CDR3 is TGTGCCAGCAGTGAAAGAATACTAGCGGGAGACAATGAGCAGTTCTTC. Its protein is CASSERILAGDNEQFF.

This rearrangement joins TRBV10-2 to TRBJ2-1; D gene uncertain. The ends were cut back, 5 bases at V and 3 bases at J, with 5 bases in the middle. Germline V gives CDR1 WSHSY, CDR2 SAAADI. The CDR3 sequence is 12 residues long. The DNA of the CDR3 is TGCGCCAGCAGTCAAAACTACAATGAGCAGTTCTTC. Translating it yields CASSQNYNEQFF.

The sample holds one count of this clone. The chain combines TRBV5-8 with TRBJ2-7; D is possibly TRBD1 (5 bases). The CDR3 consists of 12 residues. Germline V lookup: CDR1 SGHTS, CDR2 YDEGEE. V shed 1 base and J shed 3 bases, with 5 bases lying between them. CDR3 protein: CASSLQGYEQYV. In nucleotides, the CDR3 is TGTGCCAGCAGCTTGCAGGGCTACGAGCAGTACGTC.

The chain links TRBV6-5 to TRBJ1-1; 9 nucleotides match TRBD1. The length of the CDR3 is 16 residues. J lost 1 base, V lost 4 bases, and 7 bases had no gene match. The V gene's germline CDR1 is MNHEY and CDR2 SVGAGI. The CDR3 here is CASSSEKDRGNTEAFF. The CDR3 DNA sequence: TGTGCCAGCAGTTCTGAAAAGGACAGGGGGAACACTGAAGCTTTCTTT.

The V gene is TRBV19, the J gene TRBJ1-4; the D is unclear. The germline V and J ends were trimmed by 3 bases and 4 bases, with 6 bases remaining between them. The CDR3 runs to 13 residues. Germline CDR1 is LNHDA and CDR2 is SQIVND (reference sequence). The chain's CDR3 is CASSITSNEKLFF. CDR3 coding DNA: TGTGCCAGTAGTATCACCAGTAATGAAAAACTGTTTTTT.

V is TRBV19 and J is TRBJ2-2; D perhaps matches TRBD1 (6 bases). Germline-derived CDR1 and CDR2 are LNHDA and SQIVND (reference sequence). The CDR3 has 15 residues. Trimming shortened V by 3 bases and J by 1 base, and 9 bases separated the two germline ends. The CDR3 protein is CASSIPGQNTGELFF. In DNA form, the CDR3 reads TGTGCCAGTAGTATTCCGGGACAGAACACCGGGGAGCTGTTTTTT.

This clone was seen a few times. The rearrangement joins TRBV10-3 to TRBJ2-3, with 12 nucleotides matching TRBD2. From germline, CDR1 is ENHRY and CDR2 SYGVKD. This CDR3 has 17 residues. Unmatched junction bases numbered 3, after V lost 2 bases and J lost 0 bases. CDR3 in amino acids: CAISEGLAGISTDTQYF. The CDR3 DNA reads as TGTGCCATCAGTGAGGGACTAGCGGGGATTAGCACAGATACGCAGTATTTT.

The chain joins TRBV19 to TRBJ1-5; 7 positions agree with TRBD1. Losses at the gene ends were 7 bases for V and 11 bases for J; bases not matched to a gene: 5. This CDR3 has 11 residues. Per the germline V gene, CDR1 is LNHDA and CDR2 is SQIVND (reference sequence). The CDR3 DNA sequence: TGTGCCAGTACCGCGACAGGGTCCCAGCATTTT. Amino acids: CASTATGSQHF.

The chain combines TRBV6-1 with TRBJ1-2, with D possibly TRBD1 on 6 matching bases. V lost 0 bases and J 3 bases, leaving 8 bases between the germline ends. CDR1 is MNHNS and CDR2 is SASEGT in the germline V gene. CDR3 size: 14 residues. The CDR3 region is CASSEAGGHYGYTF. The CDR3 nucleotides are TGTGCCAGCAGTGAAGCGGGGGGGCACTATGGCTACACCTTC.